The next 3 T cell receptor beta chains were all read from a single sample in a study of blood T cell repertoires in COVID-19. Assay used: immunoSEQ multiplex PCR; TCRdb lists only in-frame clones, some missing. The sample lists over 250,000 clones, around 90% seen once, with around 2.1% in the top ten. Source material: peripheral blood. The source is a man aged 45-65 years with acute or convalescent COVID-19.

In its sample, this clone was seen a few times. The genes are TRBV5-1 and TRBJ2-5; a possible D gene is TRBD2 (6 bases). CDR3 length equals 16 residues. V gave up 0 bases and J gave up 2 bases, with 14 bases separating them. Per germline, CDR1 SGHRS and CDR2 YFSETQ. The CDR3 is CASSLVRDSQQETQYF. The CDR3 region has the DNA TGCGCCAGCAGCTTGGTCCGGGACTCCCAACAAGAGACCCAGTACTTC. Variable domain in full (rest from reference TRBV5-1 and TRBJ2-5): KAGVTQTPRYLIKTRGQQVTLSCSPISGHRSVSWYQQTPGQGLQFLFEYFSETQRNKGNFPGRFSGRQFSNSRSEMNVSTLELGDSALYLCASSLVRDSQQETQYFGPGTRLLVL.

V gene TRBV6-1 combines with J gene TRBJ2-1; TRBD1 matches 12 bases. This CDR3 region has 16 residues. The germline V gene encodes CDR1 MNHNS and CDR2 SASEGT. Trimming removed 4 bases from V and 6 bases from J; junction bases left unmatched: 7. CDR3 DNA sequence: TGTGCCAGCAGTGCGTCCGGGACAGGGGGCTTCAATGAGCAGTTCTTC. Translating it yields CASSASGTGGFNEQFF.

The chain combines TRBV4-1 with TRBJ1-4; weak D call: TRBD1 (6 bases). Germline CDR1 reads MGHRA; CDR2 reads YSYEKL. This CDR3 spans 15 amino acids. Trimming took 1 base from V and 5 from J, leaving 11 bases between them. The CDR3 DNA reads TGCGCCAGCAGCCAAGCGGACAGACAAAATGAAAAACTGTTTTTT. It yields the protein CASSQADRQNEKLFF.